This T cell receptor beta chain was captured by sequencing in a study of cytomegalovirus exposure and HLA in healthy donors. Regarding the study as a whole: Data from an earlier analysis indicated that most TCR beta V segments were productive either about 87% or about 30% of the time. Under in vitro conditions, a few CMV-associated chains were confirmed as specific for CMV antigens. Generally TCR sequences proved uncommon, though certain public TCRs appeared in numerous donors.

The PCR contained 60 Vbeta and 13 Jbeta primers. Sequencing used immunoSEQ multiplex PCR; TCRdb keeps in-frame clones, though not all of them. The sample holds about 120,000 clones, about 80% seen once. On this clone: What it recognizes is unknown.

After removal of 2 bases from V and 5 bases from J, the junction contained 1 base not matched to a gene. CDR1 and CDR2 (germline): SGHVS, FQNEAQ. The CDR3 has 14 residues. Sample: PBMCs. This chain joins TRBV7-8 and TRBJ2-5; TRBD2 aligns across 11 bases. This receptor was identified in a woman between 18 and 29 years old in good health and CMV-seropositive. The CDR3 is CASSLPSGRETQYF. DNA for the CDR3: TGTGCCAGCAGCTTACCTAGCGGGAGGGAGACCCAGTACTTC.